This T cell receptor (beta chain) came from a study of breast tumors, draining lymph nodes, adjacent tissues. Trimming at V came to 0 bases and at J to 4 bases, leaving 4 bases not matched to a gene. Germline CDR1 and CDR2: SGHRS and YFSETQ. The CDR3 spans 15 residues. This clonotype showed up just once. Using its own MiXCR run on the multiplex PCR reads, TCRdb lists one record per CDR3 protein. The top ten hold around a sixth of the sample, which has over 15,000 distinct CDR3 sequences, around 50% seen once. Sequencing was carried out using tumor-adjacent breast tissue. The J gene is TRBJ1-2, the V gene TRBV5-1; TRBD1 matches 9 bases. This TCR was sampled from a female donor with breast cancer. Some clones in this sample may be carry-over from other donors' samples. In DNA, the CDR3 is TGCGCCAGCAGCTTGGCGGGACAGGGAGGCTATGGCTACACCTTC. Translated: CASSLAGQGGYGYTF.